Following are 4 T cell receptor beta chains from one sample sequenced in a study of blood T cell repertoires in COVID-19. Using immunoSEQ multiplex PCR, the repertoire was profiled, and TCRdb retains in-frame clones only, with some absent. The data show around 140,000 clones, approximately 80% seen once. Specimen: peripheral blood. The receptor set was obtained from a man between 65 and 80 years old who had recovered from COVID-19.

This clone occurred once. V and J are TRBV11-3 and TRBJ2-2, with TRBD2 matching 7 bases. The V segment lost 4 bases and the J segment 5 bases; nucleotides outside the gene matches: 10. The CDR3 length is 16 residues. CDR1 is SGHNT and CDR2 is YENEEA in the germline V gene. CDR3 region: CASSSPPPAGTGELFF. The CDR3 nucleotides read TGTGCCAGCAGCTCGCCCCCCCCAGCGGGGACCGGGGAGCTGTTTTTT. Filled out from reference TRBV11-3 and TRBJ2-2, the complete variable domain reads EAGVVQSPRYKIIEKKQPVAFWCNPISGHNTLYWYLQNLGQGPELLIRYENEEAVDDSQLPKDRFSAERLKGVDSTLKIQPAELGDSAVYLCASSSPPPAGTGELFFGEGSRLTVL.

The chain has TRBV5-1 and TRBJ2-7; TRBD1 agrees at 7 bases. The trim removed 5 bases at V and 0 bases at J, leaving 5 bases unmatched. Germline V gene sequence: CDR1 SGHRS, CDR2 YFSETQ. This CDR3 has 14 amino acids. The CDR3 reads CASRTDRYSYEQYF. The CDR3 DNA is TGCGCCAGCAGAACGGACAGGTACTCCTACGAGCAGTACTTC.

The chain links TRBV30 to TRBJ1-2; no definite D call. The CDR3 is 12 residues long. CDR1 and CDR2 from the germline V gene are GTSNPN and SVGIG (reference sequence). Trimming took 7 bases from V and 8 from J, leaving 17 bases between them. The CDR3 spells CASHTGIWGYTF. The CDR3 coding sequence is TGTGCCTCCCACACCGGGATTTGGGGCTACACCTTC.

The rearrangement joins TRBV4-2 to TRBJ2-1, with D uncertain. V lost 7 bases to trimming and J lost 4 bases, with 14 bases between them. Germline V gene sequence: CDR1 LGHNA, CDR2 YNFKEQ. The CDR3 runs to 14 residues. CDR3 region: CASNIGEKYNEQFF. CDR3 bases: TGTGCCAGCAACATCGGAGAGAAGTACAATGAGCAGTTCTTC.